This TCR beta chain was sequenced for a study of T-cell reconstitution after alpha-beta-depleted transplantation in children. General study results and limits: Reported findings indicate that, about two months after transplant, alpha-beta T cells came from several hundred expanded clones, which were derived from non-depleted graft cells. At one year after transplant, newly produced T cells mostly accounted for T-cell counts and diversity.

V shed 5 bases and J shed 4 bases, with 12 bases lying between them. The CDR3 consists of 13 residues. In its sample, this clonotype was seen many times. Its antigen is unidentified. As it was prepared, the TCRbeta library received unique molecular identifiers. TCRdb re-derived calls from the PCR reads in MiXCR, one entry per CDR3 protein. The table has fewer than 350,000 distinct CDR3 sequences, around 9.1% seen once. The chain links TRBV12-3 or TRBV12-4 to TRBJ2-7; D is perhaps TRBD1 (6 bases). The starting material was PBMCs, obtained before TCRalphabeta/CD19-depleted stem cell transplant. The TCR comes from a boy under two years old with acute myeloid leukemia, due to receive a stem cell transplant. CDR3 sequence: CASSISGTYEQYF. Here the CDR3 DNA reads TGTGCCAGCAGTATCTCCGGGACATACGAGCAGTACTTC.